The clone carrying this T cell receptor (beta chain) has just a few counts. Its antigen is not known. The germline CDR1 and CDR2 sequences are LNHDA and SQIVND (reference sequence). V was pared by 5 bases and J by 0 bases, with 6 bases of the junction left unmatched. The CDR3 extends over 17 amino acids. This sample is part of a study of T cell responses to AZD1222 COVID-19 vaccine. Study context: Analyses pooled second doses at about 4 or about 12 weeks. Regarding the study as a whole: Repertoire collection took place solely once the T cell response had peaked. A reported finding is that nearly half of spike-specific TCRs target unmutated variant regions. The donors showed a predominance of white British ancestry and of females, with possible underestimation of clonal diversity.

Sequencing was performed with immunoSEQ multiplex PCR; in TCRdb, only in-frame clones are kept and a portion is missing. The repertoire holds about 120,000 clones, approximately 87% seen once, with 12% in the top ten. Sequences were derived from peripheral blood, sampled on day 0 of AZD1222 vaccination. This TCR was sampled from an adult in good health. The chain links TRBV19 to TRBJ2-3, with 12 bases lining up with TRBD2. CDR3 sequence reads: CASSLTGLAGSTDTQYF. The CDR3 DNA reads TGTGCCAGTAGTCTCACTGGACTAGCGGGAAGCACAGATACGCAGTATTTT.